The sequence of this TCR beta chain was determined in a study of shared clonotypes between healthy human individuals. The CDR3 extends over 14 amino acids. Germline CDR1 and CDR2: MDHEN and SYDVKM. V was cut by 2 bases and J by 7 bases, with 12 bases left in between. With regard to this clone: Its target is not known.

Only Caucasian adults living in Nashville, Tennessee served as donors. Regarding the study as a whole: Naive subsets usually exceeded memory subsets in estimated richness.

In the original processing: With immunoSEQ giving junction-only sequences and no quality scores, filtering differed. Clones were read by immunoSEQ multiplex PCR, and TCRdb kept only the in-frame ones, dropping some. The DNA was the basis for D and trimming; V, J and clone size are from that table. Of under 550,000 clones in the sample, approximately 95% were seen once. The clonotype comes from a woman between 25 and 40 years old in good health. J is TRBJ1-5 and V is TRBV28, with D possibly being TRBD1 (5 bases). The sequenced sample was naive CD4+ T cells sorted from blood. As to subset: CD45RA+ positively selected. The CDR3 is CASSLGGGRQPQHF. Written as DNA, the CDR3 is TGTGCCAGCAGTTTAGGTGGGGGGAGGCAGCCCCAGCATTTT.